This entry features one T cell receptor beta chain sequence. This specimen comes from a study of T cells expressing NK-cell markers. About the study: According to the study, TCR beta repertoires originated from sorted CD3+CD56+NKG2C+, CD3+CD56+NKG2C- and CD3+CD56-NKG2C+ T cells.

TCRdb re-called the 5' RACE reads and gives one entry per CDR3 protein, without DNA. The sample totals hundreds of thousands of distinct CDR3 sequences; its top ten clones hold around 3.9%. The germline CDR1 and CDR2 sequences are SGHTA and FQGNSA. There are 17 residues in the CDR3. Sequencing was carried out using blood T cells: a sorted CD56 or NKG2C T cell subset, CD4+ or CD8+ T cells, or bulk PBMC T cells (not recorded which). The source of this sequence is a woman between 18 and 70 years old in good health. The chain is built from TRBV7-2 and TRBJ2-1; no DNA is available, so the TRBD2 call from TCRdb remains unchecked. This CDR3 is CASSYSYLAATYNEQFF.